These 26 T cell receptor beta chains originate from one sample sequenced in a study of shared clonotypes between healthy human individuals. Sequencing used immunoSEQ multiplex PCR; TCRdb keeps in-frame clones, though not all of them. Seen here are fewer than 100,000 clones, around 67% observed once, and the top ten hold less than 55%. Specimen: memory CD8+ T cells sorted from blood. The subset was: CD45RO+ cells pooled with CCR7-negative TemRA cells. The receptors were sampled from a man under 40 in good health.

This clone came up once. The V and J genes are TRBV7-2 and TRBJ1-2, with D tentatively TRBD1 (5 bases). Trimming took 4 bases from V and 0 from J, leaving 15 bases between them. The CDR3 runs to 16 residues. From germline, CDR1 is SGHTA and CDR2 FQGNSA. CDR3 sequence (DNA): TGTGCCAGCAGCTCGACAGATGACACGCCTAACTATGGCTACACCTTC. This translates into CASSSTDDTPNYGYTF.

V gene TRBV25-1 combines with J gene TRBJ2-7; 7 nucleotides match TRBD2. Germline V gives CDR1 MGHDK, CDR2 SYGVNS. This CDR3 contains 15 residues. Unmatched junction bases numbered 10, after V lost 2 bases and J lost 6 bases. The CDR3 DNA reads as TGTGCCAGCAGTGAAAGGGAGGGAGGGCGGTTCGAGCAGTACTTC. Residues: CASSEREGGRFEQYF.

The gene calls are TRBV10-2 and TRBJ2-7; TRBD2 agrees at 7 bases. CDR1 is WSHSY and CDR2 is SAAADI in the germline V gene. The CDR3 runs 16 residues. With V trimmed by 0 bases and J by 3 bases, 8 bases remained unmatched. CDR3 bases: TGCGCCAGCAGTGAGTCGGCGGGAGAGCATAGCTACGAGCAGTACTTC. Translating it yields CASSESAGEHSYEQYF.

There are a few counts of this clone. The CDR3 DNA sequence: TGTGCCAGCAGTCAGGACAGGGCTAGCAATCAGCCCCAGCATTTT. Its translation: CASSQDRASNQPQHF. The chain is built from TRBV2 and TRBJ1-5; 8 bases agree with TRBD1. The CDR3 has 15 residues. Germline V gives CDR1 SNHLY, CDR2 FYNNEI. Losses at the gene ends were 5 bases for V and 0 bases for J; bases not matched to a gene: 3. Drawing the rest from reference TRBV2 and TRBJ1-5, the complete variable domain is EPEVTQTPSHQVTQMGQEVILRCVPISNHLYFYWYRQILGQKVEFLVSFYNNEISEKSEIFDDQFSVERPDGSNFTLKIRSTKLEDSAMYFCASSQDRASNQPQHFGDGTRLSIL.

J is TRBJ2-7 and V is TRBV7-6; 8 nucleotides line up with TRBD2. The germline V gene has CDR1 SGHVS and CDR2 FNYEAQ. This CDR3 is 18 amino acids long. The junction had 16 bases not matched to a gene; V was cut back by 2 bases and J by 4 bases. As DNA, the CDR3 is TGTGCCAGCAGCTTATACCCCCCTAACTCGGGGGGGGTATACGAGCAGTACTTC. Amino acid sequence: CASSLYPPNSGGVYEQYF.

V usage is TRBV18 and J usage is TRBJ2-7; possible D gene TRBD2, 6 bases. The germline CDR1 and CDR2 sequences are KGHSH and LQKENI. The ends were cut back, 6 bases at V and 6 bases at J, with 15 bases in the middle. The CDR3 covers 13 residues. The DNA for the CDR3 is TGTGCCAGCTCGGGGACTTCCTCCGGCGAGCAGTACTTC. Translation gives CASSGTSSGEQYF.

This clone was seen repeatedly, ten times or more. V and J are TRBV7-8 and TRBJ2-7; D is possibly TRBD1 (6 bases). The CDR3 length is 14 residues. Germline-derived CDR1 and CDR2 are SGHVS and FQNEAQ. The V end lost 5 bases, the J end lost 1 base, and 12 bases lay between the germline ends. This chain's CDR3 is CASSPPGTSYEQYF. Here the CDR3 DNA reads TGTGCCAGCAGCCCGCCCGGGACATCCTACGAGCAGTACTTC.

The chain employs TRBV4-2 and TRBJ2-7, with 8 bases aligning to TRBD1. The V gene's germline CDR1 is LGHNA and CDR2 YNFKEQ. J gave up 5 bases and V 4 bases, and 7 bases lay outside the gene matches. The CDR3 has 14 residues. CDR3 residues: CASSLDREVHEQYF. The CDR3 coding sequence is TGTGCCAGCAGCCTGGACAGGGAGGTTCACGAGCAGTACTTC.

In its sample, this clone was seen many times. Other DNA sequences in this specimen translate into the identical CDR3. The chain joins TRBV7-7 to TRBJ2-2, with 11 bases fitting TRBD2. Germline loops: CDR1 SSHAT, CDR2 FNYEAQ (reference sequence). The CDR3 contains 17 residues. Germline trimming cut 3 bases from V and 2 bases from J; bases unmatched to any gene: 5. The CDR3 reads CASSLRTSGPNTGELFF. The DNA of the CDR3 is TGTGCCAGCAGCTTGAGGACTAGCGGGCCTAACACCGGGGAGCTGTTTTTT.

This clone appeared a single time. The rearrangement joins TRBV10-1 to TRBJ2-1; 8 positions match TRBD2. The CDR3 runs to 16 residues. From germline, CDR1 is WNHNN and CDR2 SYGVQD (reference sequence). V shed 3 bases and J 4 bases; nucleotides not matched to a gene: 8. The CDR3 region has the DNA TGCGCCAGCAGTGACTCAAGCGGGAGAAGTTACAATGAGCAGTTCTTC. Translated: CASSDSSGRSYNEQFF.

This chain joins TRBV7-8 and TRBJ1-4, with a tentative D call TRBD1 (6 bases). The CDR3 runs 13 residues. Deletions cut 2 bases from V and 8 bases from J, with 9 bases between. Germline CDR1 and CDR2: SGHVS and FQNEAQ. This CDR3 is CASSLRGGEKLFF. The CDR3 nucleotides read TGTGCCAGCAGCTTAAGGGGGGGGGAAAAACTGTTTTTT.

The chain carries TRBV5-1 and TRBJ2-6; no definite D call. The CDR3 sequence is 17 residues long. CDR1 and CDR2 (germline): SGHRS, YFSETQ. Trimming took off 0 bases at V and 3 bases at J, with 13 bases between the two ends. The CDR3 loop is CASSLDSRVSGANVLTF. CDR3 coding DNA: TGCGCCAGCAGCTTGGATTCCAGAGTCAGTGGGGCCAACGTCCTGACTTTC.

This clone was recorded at least ten times. V and J are TRBV7-9 and TRBJ2-7; maybe TRBD2 (6 bases). Germline V gene data show CDR1 as SEHNR and CDR2 as FQNEAQ (reference sequence). This CDR3 contains 15 residues. The ends were cut back, 4 bases at V and 1 base at J, with 14 bases in the middle. This chain's CDR3 is CASSYSSGASYEQYF. CDR3 DNA sequence: TGTGCCAGCAGCTATTCCTCGGGAGCGTCCTACGAGCAGTACTTC.

V gene TRBV6-5 combines with J gene TRBJ2-1; D not resolved. V was clipped by 6 bases and J by 0 bases, with 6 bases between them. CDR1 and CDR2 from the germline V gene are MNHEY and SVGAGI. The CDR3 spans 13 residues. This chain's CDR3 is CASSASSYNEQFF. The DNA of the CDR3 is TGTGCCAGCAGCGCTAGCTCCTACAATGAGCAGTTCTTC.

V is TRBV19 and J is TRBJ1-4; no reliable D call. With 4 bases removed from V and 0 bases from J, the gap between germline ends came to 18 bases. Germline values: CDR1 LNHDA, CDR2 SQIVND (reference sequence). The CDR3 runs 18 residues. The CDR3 DNA follows: TGTGCCAGTAGTAGGGGTGGCCGAGGCAGGCCAACTAATGAAAAACTGTTTTTT. Its translation is CASSRGGRGRPTNEKLFF.

The V gene is TRBV6-5, the J gene TRBJ2-7; 11 positions match TRBD1. After removal of 4 bases from V and 5 bases from J, the junction contained 4 bases not matched to a gene. Germline lookup yields CDR1 MNHEY and CDR2 SVGAGI. CDR3 length: 14 amino acids. The CDR3 loop is CASSFGTGGNEQYF. DNA of the CDR3: TGTGCCAGCAGTTTCGGGACAGGGGGGAACGAGCAGTACTTC.

Many counts were recorded for this clone. The V and J genes are TRBV27 and TRBJ1-2; D is unresolved. This CDR3 has 13 residues. Looked up from germline, CDR1 is MNHEY and CDR2 is SMNVEV (reference sequence). Trimming pared 6 bases from V and 4 bases from J, leaving 12 bases between. The CDR3, as DNA: TGTGCCAGCAGACAAGGGAGTTTCTATGGCTACACCTTC. Translated, it gives CASRQGSFYGYTF.

The V call is TRBV10-2, the J call TRBJ2-7; D not certain. The V end lost 4 bases, the J end lost 5 bases, and 12 bases lay between the germline ends. The CDR3 is 13 residues long. The germline gives CDR1 WSHSY, CDR2 SAAADI. CDR3 in amino acids: CASSGVNPHEQYF. DNA of the CDR3: TGCGCCAGCAGTGGGGTGAACCCCCACGAGCAGTACTTC.

V gene TRBV6-6 combines with J gene TRBJ2-2; tentatively, D is TRBD1 (7 bases). The V end lost 6 bases, the J end lost 0 bases, and 14 bases lay between the germline ends. Per the germline V gene, CDR1 is MNHNY and CDR2 is SVGAGI (reference sequence). This CDR3 region has 16 residues. CDR3 amino acids: CASSTRDRANTGELFF. In nucleotides, the CDR3 is TGTGCCAGCAGCACGCGGGACAGAGCGAACACCGGGGAGCTGTTTTTT.

The rearrangement links TRBV7-8 to TRBJ1-2, with D tentatively TRBD1 (6 bases). CDR1 is SGHVS and CDR2 is FQNEAQ in the germline V gene. V gave up 1 base and J gave up 6 bases, with 12 bases separating them. The CDR3 runs 14 residues. As DNA, the CDR3 is TGTGCCAGCAGCTTAGGTGTGGCAGGGGATGGCTACACCTTC. It is translated as CASSLGVAGDGYTF. Based on the CDR3 plus reference TRBV7-8 and TRBJ1-2, the full variable domain is GAGVSQSPRYKVAKRGQDVALRCDPISGHVSLFWYQQALGQGPEFLTYFQNEAQLDKSGLPSDRFFAERPEGSVSTLKIQRTQQEDSAVYLCASSLGVAGDGYTFGSGTRLTVV.

The rearrangement links TRBV19 to TRBJ1-3; D gene ambiguous. Per the germline V gene, CDR1 is LNHDA and CDR2 is SQIVND (reference sequence). The CDR3 totals 11 residues. V lost 7 bases, J lost 4 bases, and 5 bases lay in between. The CDR3 DNA is TGTGCCAGTAACGCCGGAAACACCATATATTTT. It is translated as CASNAGNTIYF.

This clone was counted a single time. V usage is TRBV5-5 and J usage is TRBJ2-7; no definite D call. Germline V gene data show CDR1 as SGHKS and CDR2 as YYEKEE (reference sequence). Trimming stripped 2 bases from V and 3 bases from J, with 12 bases between. The CDR3 totals 14 residues. CDR3 DNA: TGTGCCAGCAGCTTTACCCAACACGTCTACGAGCAGTACTTC. This gives the protein CASSFTQHVYEQYF.

This chain links TRBV19 with TRBJ1-5; 9 bases agree with TRBD1. The CDR3 loop spans 16 amino acids. Germline-derived CDR1 and CDR2 are LNHDA and SQIVND (reference sequence). J was trimmed by 4 bases and V by 7 bases; bases with no gene match: 11. The CDR3, as DNA: TGTGCCAGTACCGCCGGACAGGGGCGTTCAAATCAGCCCCAGCATTTT. Translating it yields CASTAGQGRSNQPQHF.

This chain joins TRBV28 and TRBJ2-7; TRBD1 is a possible D gene (5 bases). Trimming shortened V by 6 bases and J by 3 bases, and 9 bases separated the two germline ends. This CDR3 contains 12 residues. Germline CDR1 and CDR2: MDHEN and SYDVKM. Written as DNA, the CDR3 is TGTGCCAGCAGCCATGACAGCTACGAGCAGTACTTC. Translation: CASSHDSYEQYF.

The chain employs TRBV30 and TRBJ2-1, with 9 bases that match TRBD2. CDR3 size: 15 residues. Germline V lookup: CDR1 GTSNPN, CDR2 SVGIG (reference sequence). After removal of 4 bases from V and 0 bases from J, the junction contained 4 bases not matched to a gene. The CDR3 reads CAWNLAGSSYNEQFF. CDR3 sequence (DNA): TGTGCCTGGAACCTAGCGGGGAGCTCCTACAATGAGCAGTTCTTC.

The chain joins TRBV4-1 to TRBJ1-5; weak D call: TRBD1 (5 bases). There are 15 residues in the CDR3. Trimming shortened V by 0 bases and J by 4 bases, and 10 bases separated the two germline ends. Germline lookup yields CDR1 MGHRA and CDR2 YSYEKL. The CDR3 region has the DNA TGCGCCAGCAGCCAAGAGGGGGTAATAAATCAGCCCCAGCATTTT. It is translated as CASSQEGVINQPQHF.